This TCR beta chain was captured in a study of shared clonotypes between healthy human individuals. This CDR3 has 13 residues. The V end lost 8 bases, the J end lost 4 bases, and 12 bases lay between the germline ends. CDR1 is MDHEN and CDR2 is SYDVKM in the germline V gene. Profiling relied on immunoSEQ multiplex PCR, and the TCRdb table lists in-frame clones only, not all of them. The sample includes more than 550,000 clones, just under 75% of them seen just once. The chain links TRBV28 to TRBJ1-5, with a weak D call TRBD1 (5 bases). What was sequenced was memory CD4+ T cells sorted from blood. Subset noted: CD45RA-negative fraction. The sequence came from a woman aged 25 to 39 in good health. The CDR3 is CASRTHRNQPQHF. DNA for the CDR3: TGTGCCAGCCGCACGCACAGGAATCAGCCCCAGCATTTT.